This T cell receptor beta chain was sequenced during a study of CD8+ T cells in alopecia areata. Study details: Treatment ran 6 to 18 months, with 6 months of follow-up afterward.

RNA was isolated and reverse transcribed to cDNA, the sequencing template. Generated by immunoSEQ multiplex PCR, the TCRdb table keeps only in-frame clones and is missing some. Among about 150,000 clones, around 50% were seen once, and the ten largest hold about 6.4%. CDR1 is SNHLY and CDR2 is FYNNEI in the germline V gene. The CDR3 is 14 amino acids. V trimming: 2 bases; J trimming: 6 bases; junction bases outside the gene matches: 3. Sequenced sample: CD4+ T cells sorted from blood. The TCR sequence derives from a human donor with alopecia areata. The V call is TRBV2, the J call TRBJ1-5; 8 bases are a match to TRBD1. The CDR3 protein is CASSEQGAGQPQHF. CDR3 nucleotides: TGTGCCAGCAGTGAACAGGGGGCGGGTCAGCCCCAGCATTTT.